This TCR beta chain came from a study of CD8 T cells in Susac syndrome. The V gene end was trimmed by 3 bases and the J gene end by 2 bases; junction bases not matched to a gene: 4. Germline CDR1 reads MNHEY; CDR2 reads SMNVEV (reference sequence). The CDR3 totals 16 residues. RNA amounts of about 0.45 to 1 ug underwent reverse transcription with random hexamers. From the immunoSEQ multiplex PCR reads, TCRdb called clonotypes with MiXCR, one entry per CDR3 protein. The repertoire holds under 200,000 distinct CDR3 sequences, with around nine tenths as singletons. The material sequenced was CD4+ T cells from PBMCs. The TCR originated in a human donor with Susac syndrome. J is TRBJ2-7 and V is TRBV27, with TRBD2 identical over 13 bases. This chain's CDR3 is CASSFYTSGRAYEQYF. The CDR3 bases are TGTGCCAGCAGTTTCTACACTAGCGGGAGGGCCTACGAGCAGTACTTC.